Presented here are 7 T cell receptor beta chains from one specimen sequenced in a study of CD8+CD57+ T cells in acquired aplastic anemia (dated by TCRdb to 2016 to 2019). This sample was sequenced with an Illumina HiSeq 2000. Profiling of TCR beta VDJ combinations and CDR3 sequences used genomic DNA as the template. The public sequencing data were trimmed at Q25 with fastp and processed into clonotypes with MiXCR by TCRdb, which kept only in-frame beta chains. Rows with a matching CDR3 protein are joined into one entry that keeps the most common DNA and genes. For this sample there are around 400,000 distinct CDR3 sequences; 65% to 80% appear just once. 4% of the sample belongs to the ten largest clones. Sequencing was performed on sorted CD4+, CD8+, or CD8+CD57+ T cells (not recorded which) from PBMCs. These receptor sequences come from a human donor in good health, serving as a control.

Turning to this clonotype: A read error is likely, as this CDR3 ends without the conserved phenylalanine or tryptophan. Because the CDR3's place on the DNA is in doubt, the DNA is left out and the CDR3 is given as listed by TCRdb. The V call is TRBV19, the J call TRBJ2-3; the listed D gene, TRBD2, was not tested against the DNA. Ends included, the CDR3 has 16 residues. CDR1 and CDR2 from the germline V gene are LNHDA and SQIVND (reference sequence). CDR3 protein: CASSIDGSGGVFAQCI.

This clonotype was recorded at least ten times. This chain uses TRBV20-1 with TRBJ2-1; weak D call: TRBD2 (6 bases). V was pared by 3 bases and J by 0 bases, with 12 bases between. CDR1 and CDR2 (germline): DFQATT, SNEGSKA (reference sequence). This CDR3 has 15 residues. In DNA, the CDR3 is TGCAGTGCTAGCTACCTCGGGAGCTCCTACAATGAGCAGTTCTTC. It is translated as CSASYLGSSYNEQFF.

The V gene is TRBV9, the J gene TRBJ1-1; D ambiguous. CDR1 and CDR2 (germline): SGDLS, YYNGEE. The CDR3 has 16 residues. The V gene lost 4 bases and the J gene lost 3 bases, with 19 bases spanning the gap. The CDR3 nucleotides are TGTGCCAGCAGCCAGCACGACCAGGAGGCGGACACTGAAGCTTTCTTT. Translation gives CASSQHDQEADTEAFF. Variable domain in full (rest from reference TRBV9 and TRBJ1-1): DSGVTQTPKHLITATGQRVTLRCSPRSGDLSVYWYQQSLDQGLQFLIQYYNGEERAKGNILERFSAQQFPDLHSELNLSSLELGDSALYFCASSQHDQEADTEAFFGQGTRLTVV.

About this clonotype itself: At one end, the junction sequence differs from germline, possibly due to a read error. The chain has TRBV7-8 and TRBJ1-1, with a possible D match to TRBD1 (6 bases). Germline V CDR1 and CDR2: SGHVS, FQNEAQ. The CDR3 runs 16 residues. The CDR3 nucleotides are TGTGCCAGCAGCTTAGTTGCCAGGGGACCAGATACTGAGGCTTTCTTT. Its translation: CASSLVARGPDTEAFF.

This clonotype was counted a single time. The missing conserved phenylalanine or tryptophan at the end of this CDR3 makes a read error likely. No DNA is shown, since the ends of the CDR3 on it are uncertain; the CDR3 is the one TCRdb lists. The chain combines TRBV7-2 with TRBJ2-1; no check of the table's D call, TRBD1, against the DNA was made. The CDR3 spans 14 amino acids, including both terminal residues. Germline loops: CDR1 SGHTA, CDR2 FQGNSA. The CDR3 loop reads CASSSETPAPQQFI.

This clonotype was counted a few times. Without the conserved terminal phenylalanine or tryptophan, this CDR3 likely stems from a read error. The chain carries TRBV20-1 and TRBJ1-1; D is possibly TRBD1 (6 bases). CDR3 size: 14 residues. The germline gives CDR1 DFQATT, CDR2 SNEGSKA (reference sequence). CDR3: CSASADGGDTEAFL. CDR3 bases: TGCAGTGCTAGCGCCGACGGGGGGGACACTGAGGCTTTCCTT.

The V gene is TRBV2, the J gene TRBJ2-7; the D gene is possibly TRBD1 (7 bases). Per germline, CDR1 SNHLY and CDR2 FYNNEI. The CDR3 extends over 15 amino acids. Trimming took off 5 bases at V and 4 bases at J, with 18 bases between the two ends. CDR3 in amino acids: CASSIGGGLNYEQYF. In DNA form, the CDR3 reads TGTGCCAGCAGTATAGGAGGGGGCCTTAATTACGAGCAGTACTTC.